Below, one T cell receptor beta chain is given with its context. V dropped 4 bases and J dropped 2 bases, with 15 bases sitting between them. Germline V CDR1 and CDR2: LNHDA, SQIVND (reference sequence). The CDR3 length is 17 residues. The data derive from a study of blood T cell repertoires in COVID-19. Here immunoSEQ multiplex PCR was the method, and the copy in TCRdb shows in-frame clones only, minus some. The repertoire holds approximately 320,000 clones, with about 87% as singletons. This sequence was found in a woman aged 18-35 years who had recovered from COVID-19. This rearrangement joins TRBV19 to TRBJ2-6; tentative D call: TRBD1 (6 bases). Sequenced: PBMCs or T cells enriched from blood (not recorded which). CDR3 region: CASSTRTASTGANVLTF. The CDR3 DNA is TGTGCCAGTAGTACCAGGACAGCCTCTACTGGGGCCAACGTCCTGACTTTC.